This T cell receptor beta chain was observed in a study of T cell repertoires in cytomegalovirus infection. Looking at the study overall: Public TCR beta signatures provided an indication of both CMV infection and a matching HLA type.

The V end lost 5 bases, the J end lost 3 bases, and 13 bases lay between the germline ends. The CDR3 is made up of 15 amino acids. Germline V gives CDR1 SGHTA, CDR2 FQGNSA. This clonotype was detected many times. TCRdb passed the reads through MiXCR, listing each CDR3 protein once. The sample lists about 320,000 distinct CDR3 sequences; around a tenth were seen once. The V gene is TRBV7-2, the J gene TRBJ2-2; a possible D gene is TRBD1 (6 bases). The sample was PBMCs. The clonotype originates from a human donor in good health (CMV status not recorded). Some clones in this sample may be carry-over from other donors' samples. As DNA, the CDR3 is TGTGCCAGCAGCCGTTACAGGGTAGACACCGGGGAGCTGTTTTTT. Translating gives CASSRYRVDTGELFF.